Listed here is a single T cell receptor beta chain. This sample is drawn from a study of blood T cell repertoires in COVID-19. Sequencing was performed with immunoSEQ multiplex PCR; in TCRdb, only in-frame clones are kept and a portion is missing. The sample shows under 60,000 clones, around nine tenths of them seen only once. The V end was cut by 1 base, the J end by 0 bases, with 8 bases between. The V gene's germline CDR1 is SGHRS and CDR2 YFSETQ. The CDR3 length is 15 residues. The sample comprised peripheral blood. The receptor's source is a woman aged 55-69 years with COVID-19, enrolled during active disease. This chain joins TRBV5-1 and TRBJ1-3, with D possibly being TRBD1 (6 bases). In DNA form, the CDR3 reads TGCGCCAGCAGCTTGACAGGGAACTCTGGAAACACCATATATTTT. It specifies CASSLTGNSGNTIYF. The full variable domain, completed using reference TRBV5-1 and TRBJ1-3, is KAGVTQTPRYLIKTRGQQVTLSCSPISGHRSVSWYQQTPGQGLQFLFEYFSETQRNKGNFPGRFSGRQFSNSRSEMNVSTLELGDSALYLCASSLTGNSGNTIYFGEGSWLTVV.